This TCR beta chain derives from a study of molecular identifiers for immune sequencing clone quantification. CDR1 is SQVTM and CDR2 is ANQGSEA in the germline V gene. The V and J ends lost 6 bases and 0 bases, in that order; junction bases with no gene match: 11. The CDR3 loop spans 15 amino acids. TCRdb redid the calling of the PCR reads with MiXCR, one entry per CDR3 protein. The sample contains more than 35,000 distinct CDR3 sequences, about 18% of which appear only once. This clonotype occurred many times. The sequenced sample was naive CD8+ T cells from blood, with Jurkat cell RNA spiked in. Subset indicated: FACS-sorted CD8+CD4-CCR7+CD45RA+ naive T cells. This TCR was recovered from a human donor in good health. Some libraries in this study had Jurkat cell RNA spiked in. The chain recombines TRBV29-1 with TRBJ2-7; 7 nucleotides align to TRBD2. CDR3 sequence: CSVAEPSGLSYEQYF. The CDR3 DNA is TGCAGCGTGGCCGAGCCTAGCGGACTCTCCTACGAGCAGTACTTC.